The source of this T cell receptor (beta chain) is a study of shared clonotypes between healthy human individuals. Whole-study results and caveats: Around 5% was the fraction of naive CD4 clonotypes found shared across a few donors. Clonotypes not shared had lower generation probabilities than those common to all four donors.

The study drew its donors from healthy HIV-negative adults without recent acute infections or vaccinations. This clone was recorded only once. Its antigen is not known. Replicate PCRs for sorted subsets used around 200 ng DNA; this equaled some 30,000 T cell genomes. Profiled with immunoSEQ multiplex PCR; TCRdb holds only in-frame clones, not every one. The sample contains about 2.4 million clones, around nine tenths of which appear only once. The CDR3 sequence is 15 residues long. Per the germline V gene, CDR1 is SGHKS and CDR2 is YYEKEE (reference sequence). V was pared by 6 bases and J by 7 bases, with 22 bases between.

The sample was naive CD4+ T cells sorted from blood. Indicated subset: CD45RA+ positively selected. The chain carries TRBV5-5 and TRBJ1-2, with D hard to call. The source of this sequence is a young man in good health. The CDR3 here is CASNVLWLPYGGYTF. The CDR3 DNA sequence: TGTGCCAGCAATGTATTGTGGCTCCCCTATGGTGGCTACACCTTC.